This T cell receptor (beta chain) was documented in a study of shared clonotypes between healthy human individuals. The wider study: For every donor, three CD4 naive, three CD4 memory, two CD8 naive and one CD8 memory plates were used.

TCRdb's copy holds only in-frame clones and misses some; the assay was immunoSEQ multiplex PCR. Found here are some 1 million clones, about 74% of them singletons; the top ten hold 1.5%. Germline V gene sequence: CDR1 LNHDA, CDR2 SQIVND (reference sequence). The V segment lost 3 bases and the J segment 8 bases; nucleotides outside the gene matches: 16. The CDR3 extends over 18 amino acids. Study conclusions and caveats: The study drew on few donors, limiting represented genetic and exposure-history diversity. Sampling included only blood; tissue repertoires likely differ.

In regard to this clone: Its target is not known.

Memory CD4+ cells were the fraction left after CD45RA+ naive selection. The V and J genes are TRBV19 and TRBJ1-2, with TRBD1 matching over 12 bases. This sequence was found in a man between 18 and 29 years old in good health. The specimen was memory CD4+ T cells sorted from blood. Subset noted: CD45RA-negative fraction. The CDR3 nucleotides read TGTGCCAGTAGTATGGATGGGACAGGGGGCGCTTTCCATATCGGCTACACCTTC. Residues: CASSMDGTGGAFHIGYTF.